A single sample is the source of the 9 T cell receptor beta chains below, sequenced in a study of blood T cell repertoires in COVID-19. Produced via immunoSEQ multiplex PCR; TCRdb's table is partial and in-frame only. In the table there are 220,000 or so clones, roughly nine tenths of which are singletons. Source material: PBMCs or T cells enriched from blood (not recorded which). The receptors were sampled from a young woman in a cohort exposed to, infected with or recovered from COVID-19 (not recorded which).

V gene TRBV5-1 combines with J gene TRBJ1-1; a possible D gene is TRBD1 (5 bases). Per germline, CDR1 SGHRS and CDR2 YFSETQ. CDR3 length equals 13 residues. Deletions cut 0 bases from V and 7 bases from J, with 10 bases between. CDR3 bases: TGCGCCAGCAGCTTGGACCGGGGGAGTGAAGCTTTCTTT. It encodes CASSLDRGSEAFF. Variable domain in full (rest from reference TRBV5-1 and TRBJ1-1): KAGVTQTPRYLIKTRGQQVTLSCSPISGHRSVSWYQQTPGQGLQFLFEYFSETQRNKGNFPGRFSGRQFSNSRSEMNVSTLELGDSALYLCASSLDRGSEAFFGQGTRLTVV.

This rearrangement joins TRBV20-1 to TRBJ1-5; D is undetermined. Germline values: CDR1 DFQATT, CDR2 SNEGSKA (reference sequence). This CDR3 has 15 amino acids. The germline V and J ends were trimmed by 3 bases and 0 bases, with 12 bases remaining between them. The CDR3 DNA reads as TGCAGTGCTAGTGGGCAGGATTATAGCAATCAGCCCCAGCATTTT. Translating gives CSASGQDYSNQPQHF.

V and J are TRBV2 and TRBJ1-5; unclear D gene. Trimming removed 8 bases at V and 2 bases at J, with 13 bases between. Germline V gene data show CDR1 as SNHLY and CDR2 as FYNNEI. The CDR3 sequence is 14 residues long. CDR3: CASRGSGGNQPQHF. The CDR3 bases are TGTGCCAGCCGAGGGAGCGGTGGCAATCAGCCCCAGCATTTT.

CDR3 sequence: CASSRVGGTYNEQFF. The CDR3 DNA is TGTGCCAGTAGTAGAGTGGGAGGGACCTACAATGAGCAGTTCTTC. The chain has TRBV19 and TRBJ2-1, with 7 bases identical to TRBD2. Germline loops: CDR1 LNHDA, CDR2 SQIVND (reference sequence). J lost 2 bases, V lost 4 bases, and 5 bases had no gene match. The CDR3 is 15 amino acids. Using reference TRBV19 and TRBJ2-1 for the parts outside the CDR3, the full variable domain is DGGITQSPKYLFRKEGQNVTLSCEQNLNHDAMYWYRQDPGQGLRLIYYSQIVNDFQKGDIAEGYSVSREKKESFPLTVTSAQKNPTAFYLCASSRVGGTYNEQFFGPGTRLTVL.

This clone was seen a single time. This chain joins TRBV10-1 and TRBJ1-1, with D possibly matching TRBD1 (5 bases). The length of the CDR3 is 14 residues. Germline CDR1 is WNHNN and CDR2 is SYGVQD (reference sequence). V shed 3 bases and J shed 1 base, with 9 bases lying between them. The CDR3 region is CASSEGGENTEAFF. The DNA for the CDR3 is TGCGCCAGCAGTGAAGGAGGGGAGAACACTGAAGCTTTCTTT.

The chain couples TRBV3-1 (or the pseudogene TRBV3-2) to TRBJ1-5; D might be TRBD1 (6 bases). Germline lookup yields CDR1 LGHDT and CDR2 YNNKEL (reference sequence). The CDR3 totals 16 residues. Trimming stripped 1 base from V and 3 bases from J, with 13 bases between. CDR3 region: CASSQGVGQLNQPQHF. The CDR3 DNA is TGTGCCAGCAGCCAAGGGGTAGGACAGCTCAATCAGCCCCAGCATTTT.

V usage is TRBV6-2 or TRBV6-3 and J usage is TRBJ2-4, with D uncertain. CDR1 is MNHEY and CDR2 is SVGEGT in the germline V gene. The CDR3 runs 15 residues. Trimming took 5 bases from V and 0 from J, leaving 11 bases between them. The DNA of the CDR3 is TGTGCCAGCAGTAAAACATATCTAGCCAAAAACATTCAGTACTTC. As protein: CASSKTYLAKNIQYF.

The rearrangement joins TRBV7-6 to TRBJ2-2, with D tentatively TRBD1 (6 bases). Per germline, CDR1 SGHVS and CDR2 FNYEAQ. Trimming took 5 bases from V and 0 from J, leaving 13 bases between them. The CDR3 runs 16 residues. The CDR3 here is CASSGGQLANTGELFF. The CDR3 DNA reads as TGTGCCAGCAGCGGTGGACAGCTCGCGAACACCGGGGAGCTGTTTTTT.

This clone occurred once. This rearrangement joins TRBV27 to TRBJ2-3; the match to TRBD2 covers 7 bases. In germline, CDR1 is MNHEY, CDR2 SMNVEV (reference sequence). CDR3 length: 16 residues. The ends lost 1 base at V and 0 bases at J; junction bases unmatched: 4. In DNA form, the CDR3 reads TGTGCCAGCAGTTTATGGGCTAGCGGAAGCACAGATACGCAGTATTTT. This gives the protein CASSLWASGSTDTQYF.